The T cell receptor (beta chain) under discussion was sequenced for a study of T cell responses to AZD1222 COVID-19 vaccine. Measured with immunoSEQ multiplex PCR; TCRdb has only the in-frame clones, and not every one. The sample yields roughly 140,000 clones, over 80% seen once. CDR1 is SNHLY, CDR2 FYNNEI, per germline. Between the trimmed V and J ends, which lost 4 bases and 1 base, there was a span of 4 bases. The CDR3 has 12 residues. Specimen: peripheral blood, collected on day 0 of MenACWY control vaccination. The gene calls are TRBV2 and TRBJ1-2; D unresolved. The TCR originated in an adult in good health. The CDR3 DNA reads as TGTGCCAGCAGTGCGTATAACTATGGCTACACCTTC. It is translated as CASSAYNYGYTF.